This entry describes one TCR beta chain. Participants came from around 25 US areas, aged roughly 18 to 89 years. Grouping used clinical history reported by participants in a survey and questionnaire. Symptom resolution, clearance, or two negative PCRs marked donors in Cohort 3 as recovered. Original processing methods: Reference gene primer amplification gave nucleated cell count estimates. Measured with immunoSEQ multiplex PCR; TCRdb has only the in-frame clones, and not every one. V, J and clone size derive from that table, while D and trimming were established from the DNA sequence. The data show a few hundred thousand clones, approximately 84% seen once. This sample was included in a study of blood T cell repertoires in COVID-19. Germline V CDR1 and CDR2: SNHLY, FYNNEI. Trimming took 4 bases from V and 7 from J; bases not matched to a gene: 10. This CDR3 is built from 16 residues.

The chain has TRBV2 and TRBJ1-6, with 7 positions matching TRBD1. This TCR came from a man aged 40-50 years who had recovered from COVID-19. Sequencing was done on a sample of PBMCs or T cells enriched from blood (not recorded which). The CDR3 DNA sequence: TGTGCCAGCAGTGCCTCAGGGGGACGGATAAATTCACCCCTCCACTTT. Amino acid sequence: CASSASGGRINSPLHF.